The next 31 T cell receptor beta chains were all read from a single sample in a study of regulatory T cells in long-lasting Graves disease. Stated time point: newly diagnosed GD, antithyroid drugs for less than 3 months. Construction of the TCR library relied on RNA isolated from PBMCs. Researchers made TCR beta libraries by using iRepertoire HTBI primers and running Arm-PCR on CDR3 regions. From the multiplex PCR reads, TCRdb called clonotypes with MiXCR, one entry per CDR3 protein. Of hundreds of thousands of distinct CDR3 sequences listed, roughly 15% are singletons. These sequences were also reported in another study, on T cells in Graves' hyperthyroidism and ophthalmopathy.

Sequencing was performed on peripheral blood mononuclear cells (PBMCs), taken at new diagnosis, from a patient treated with antithyroid drugs. These receptors came from a woman aged 30 to 39 with Graves disease.

Ten or more counts support this clonotype. V usage is TRBV6-5 and J usage is TRBJ2-7; D not resolved. Germline V gene lookup returns CDR1 MNHEY and CDR2 SVGAGI. The CDR3 loop spans 13 amino acids. Trimming pared 0 bases from V and 9 bases from J, leaving 12 bases between. CDR3 in amino acids: CASSYSSTKRQYF. The CDR3 coding sequence is TGTGCCAGCAGTTACTCGTCCACAAAGAGGCAGTACTTC.

This clonotype has at least ten counts. V gene TRBV13 combines with J gene TRBJ2-2; a possible D gene is TRBD2 (5 bases). This CDR3 contains 16 residues. V lost 1 base and J lost 1, with 10 bases in between. Germline V lookup: CDR1 PRHDT, CDR2 FYEKMQ (reference sequence). The CDR3 sequence: CASSLDSGKNTGELFF. CDR3 nucleotide sequence: TGTGCCAGCAGCTTAGATTCGGGAAAGAACACCGGGGAGCTGTTTTTT. Filled out from reference TRBV13 and TRBJ2-2, the complete variable domain reads AAGVIQSPRHLIKEKRETATLKCYPIPRHDTVYWYQQGPGQDPQFLISFYEKMQSDKGSIPDRFSAQQFSDYHSELNMSSLELGDSALYFCASSLDSGKNTGELFFGEGSRLTVL.

In this sample, this clonotype turned up many times. CDR3 bases: TGTGCCAGCTCACCGGGCTACATATTCAGCTCCTACGAGCAGTACTTC. Translation: CASSPGYIFSSYEQYF. The rearrangement links TRBV18 to TRBJ2-7; the D is unclear. Germline V gene data show CDR1 as KGHSH and CDR2 as LQKENI. The CDR3 is 16 residues long. Trimming cost V 3 bases and J 0 bases, with 15 bases left between them.

The gene calls are TRBV18 and TRBJ1-1, with D possibly TRBD1 on 5 matching bases. There are 16 residues in the CDR3. Looked up from germline, CDR1 is KGHSH and CDR2 is LQKENI. The V gene lost 3 bases and the J gene lost 1 base, with 15 bases spanning the gap. CDR3 nucleotide sequence: TGTGCCAGCTCACCCGAGGGGAGGGGTTCGAACACTGAAGCTTTCTTT. Translated: CASSPEGRGSNTEAFF.

This clonotype was found a few times. This clone may be a read error of a much larger clone one base away. This sequence joins TRBV12-3 or TRBV12-4 and TRBJ1-2, with 7 bases that match TRBD1. V was pared by 7 bases and J by 3 bases, with 5 bases of the junction left unmatched. The CDR3 loop spans 13 amino acids. The CDR3 coding sequence is TGTGCCAGCAACCCCGGGACAGACTATGGCTACACCTTC. This codes for CASNPGTDYGYTF.

This clonotype appeared many times. The CDR3 loop is CASSPTTSYNEQFF. DNA of the CDR3: TGTGCCAGCTCACCTACTACCTCCTACAATGAGCAGTTCTTC. The rearrangement links TRBV18 to TRBJ2-1; D call uncertain. The CDR3 length is 14 residues. CDR1 KGHSH and CDR2 LQKENI come from the germline V gene. V lost 3 bases to trimming and J lost 0 bases, with 6 bases between them.

The chain uses TRBV4-1 and TRBJ2-1; perhaps TRBD1 as D (6 bases). The CDR3 loop spans 13 amino acids. Germline CDR1 MGHRA, CDR2 YSYEKL. The germline V and J ends were trimmed by 0 bases and 13 bases, with 13 bases remaining between them. The CDR3 sequence is CASSQDRGRGQFF. In DNA form, the CDR3 reads TGCGCCAGCAGCCAAGATAGGGGCAGGGGCCAGTTCTTC.

In this sample, this clonotype turned up many times. The chain recombines TRBV6-1 with TRBJ2-3; unclear D gene. This CDR3 region has 12 residues. The germline V gene encodes CDR1 MNHNS and CDR2 SASEGT. Trimming took off 4 bases at V and 4 bases at J, with 6 bases between the two ends. CDR3 protein: CASSVWADTQYF. CDR3 DNA sequence: TGTGCCAGCAGTGTTTGGGCAGATACGCAGTATTTT.

This clonotype has ten or more counts. V and J are TRBV7-8 and TRBJ2-6; D remains unclear. V was cut by 5 bases and J by 0 bases, with 14 bases left in between. This CDR3 is 17 amino acids long. The germline V gene encodes CDR1 SGHVS and CDR2 FQNEAQ. This chain's CDR3 is CASSPLGTSSGANVLTF. The CDR3, as DNA: TGTGCCAGCAGCCCACTGGGAACAAGCTCTGGGGCCAACGTCCTGACTTTC.

This chain connects TRBV5-1 to TRBJ2-7; possibly TRBD2 for D (6 bases). CDR3 length: 14 amino acids. Germline V CDR1 and CDR2: SGHRS, YFSETQ. Trimming pared 0 bases from V and 2 bases from J, leaving 9 bases between. As DNA, the CDR3 is TGCGCCAGCAGCTTGGGCGGGGAGACCTACGAGCAGTACTTC. It is translated as CASSLGGETYEQYF.

This clonotype occurred a few times. The V gene is TRBV12-3 or TRBV12-4, the J gene TRBJ2-2; D possibly corresponds to TRBD2 (6 bases). The CDR3 is made up of 16 amino acids. Trimming cost V 1 base and J 0 bases, with 9 bases left between them. The CDR3 sequence is CASSLEGLTNTGELFF. The CDR3 region has the DNA TGTGCCAGCAGTTTAGAGGGACTTACGAACACCGGGGAGCTGTTTTTT.

This clonotype has a handful of counts. The chain recombines TRBV10-3 with TRBJ2-5; no definite D call. Germline CDR1 and CDR2: ENHRY and SYGVKD. This CDR3 contains 12 residues. V was cut by 5 bases and J by 3 bases, with 7 bases left in between. The CDR3 sequence is CAISPGEETQYF. DNA for the CDR3: TGTGCCATCAGTCCAGGTGAAGAGACCCAGTACTTC.

The chain carries TRBV27 and TRBJ1-2; D is unresolved. Germline loops: CDR1 MNHEY, CDR2 SMNVEV (reference sequence). Trimming left V 6 bases short and J 4 bases short, with 6 bases between. The CDR3 runs to 11 residues. CDR3 sequence (DNA): TGTGCCAGCAGGGACCTCTATGGCTACACCTTC. Encoded protein: CASRDLYGYTF.

In DNA form, the CDR3 reads TGTGCCAGCAGAACCAAGGGGGCAAATGAAAAACTGTTTTTT. Amino acids: CASRTKGANEKLFF. The chain employs TRBV6-2 or TRBV6-3 and TRBJ1-4, with 7 bases lining up with TRBD1. This CDR3 has 14 amino acids. Germline V CDR1 and CDR2: MNHEY, SVGEGT. Trimming removed 6 bases from V and 5 bases from J; junction bases left unmatched: 6.

At least ten counts were recorded for this clonotype. The chain joins TRBV28 to TRBJ2-1, with 8 bases identical to TRBD2. V shed 6 bases and J 7 bases; nucleotides not matched to a gene: 11. The CDR3 consists of 15 residues. Germline assignment: CDR1 MDHEN and CDR2 SYDVKM. The CDR3 DNA reads TGTGCCAGCAGAACCGCCGGGACTAGGTGGAATGAGCAGTTCTTC. Its protein is CASRTAGTRWNEQFF. Drawing the rest from reference TRBV28 and TRBJ2-1, the complete variable domain is DVKVTQSSRYLVKRTGEKVFLECVQDMDHENMFWYRQDPGLGLRLIYFSYDVKMKEKGDIPEGYSVSREKKERFSLILESASTNQTSMYLCASRTAGTRWNEQFFGPGTRLTVL.

This chain uses TRBV20-1 with TRBJ2-1; maybe TRBD1 (6 bases). Germline V gives CDR1 DFQATT, CDR2 SNEGSKA (reference sequence). The ends were cut back, 0 bases at V and 0 bases at J, with 12 bases in the middle. CDR3 size: 16 residues. CDR3 DNA sequence: TGCAGTGCTAGAGACGGGACGGACAGCTCCTACAATGAGCAGTTCTTC. Translating it yields CSARDGTDSSYNEQFF.

This clonotype was detected ten times or more. This chain joins TRBV20-1 and TRBJ2-7, with 7 bases matching TRBD1. CDR3 length: 13 amino acids. V lost 3 bases, J lost 3 bases, and 5 bases stayed unmatched. Germline V lookup: CDR1 DFQATT, CDR2 SNEGSKA (reference sequence). CDR3 amino acids: CSASPGQYYEQYF. CDR3 in DNA: TGCAGTGCTAGTCCGGGACAGTACTACGAGCAGTACTTC.

This clonotype was recorded many times. The gene calls are TRBV27 and TRBJ2-2; D possibly corresponds to TRBD2 (6 bases). Germline-derived CDR1 and CDR2 are MNHEY and SMNVEV (reference sequence). Trimming took 7 bases from V and 8 from J, leaving 17 bases between them. This CDR3 spans 14 amino acids. CDR3 DNA: TGTGCCAGCACCAGAGGCGGACTAAGGGGGGAGCTGTTTTTT. Protein sequence: CASTRGGLRGELFF.

This sequence joins TRBV2 and TRBJ1-6; 9 bases match TRBD1. Germline V gene lookup returns CDR1 SNHLY and CDR2 FYNNEI. The CDR3 consists of 15 residues. V shed 7 bases and J 9 bases; nucleotides not matched to a gene: 10. The CDR3 DNA is TGTGCCAGCATGCTAACAGGGGGCGGGAGTTCACCCCTCCACTTT. It is translated as CASMLTGGGSSPLHF.

The chain couples TRBV5-1 to TRBJ2-2, with a possible D match to TRBD1 (5 bases). V dropped 2 bases and J dropped 1 base, with 9 bases sitting between them. The CDR3 runs to 15 residues. Germline CDR1 SGHRS, CDR2 YFSETQ. The CDR3 bases are TGCGCCAGCAGCTTTGGGGCGATGAACACCGGGGAGCTGTTTTTT. This encodes CASSFGAMNTGELFF.

This clonotype has only a few counts. The CDR3 nucleotides read TGTGCCAGCAGTGGAGGCTGGACAGGGTTTGGCAATCAGCCCCAGCATTTT. Encoded protein: CASSGGWTGFGNQPQHF. The chain joins TRBV6-1 to TRBJ1-5, with 8 nucleotides matching TRBD1. CDR1 MNHNS and CDR2 SASEGT come from the germline V gene. V lost 4 bases, J lost 2 bases, and 10 bases stayed unmatched. CDR3 length: 17 amino acids.

This sequence joins TRBV2 and TRBJ2-6; maybe TRBD1 (6 bases). This CDR3 contains 15 residues. V lost 4 bases and J lost 4, with 11 bases in between. The germline V gene has CDR1 SNHLY and CDR2 FYNNEI. The CDR3, as DNA: TGTGCCAGCAGTGCAAGGGGGACCGGGGCCAACGTCCTGACTTTC. This sequence encodes CASSARGTGANVLTF. The full variable domain, rest sourced from reference TRBV2 and TRBJ2-6, is EPEVTQTPSHQVTQMGQEVILRCVPISNHLYFYWYRQILGQKVEFLVSFYNNEISEKSEIFDDQFSVERPDGSNFTLKIRSTKLEDSAMYFCASSARGTGANVLTFGAGSRLTVL.

V is TRBV6-5 and J is TRBJ2-5, with a weak D call TRBD2 (5 bases). Germline assignment: CDR1 MNHEY and CDR2 SVGAGI. CDR3 length: 13 residues. Trimming shortened V by 4 bases and J by 7 bases, and 13 bases separated the two germline ends. Here the CDR3 reads CASSSTSEGTQYF. CDR3 bases: TGTGCCAGCAGTTCGACTTCAGAGGGGACCCAGTACTTC.

This clonotype occurred many times. The chain uses TRBV12-3 or TRBV12-4 and TRBJ1-2; 9 nucleotides match TRBD1. The V segment lost 7 bases and the J segment 8 bases; nucleotides outside the gene matches: 17. This CDR3 has 16 amino acids. The CDR3: CASTPVGANRGRGYTF. CDR3 in DNA: TGTGCCAGCACCCCAGTCGGGGCGAACAGGGGGCGAGGCTACACCTTC.

Worth noting for this clonotype: A much larger clonotype is one base distant, so this may be a read error. The chain recombines TRBV7-2 with TRBJ2-3; D remains unclear. Germline CDR1 is SGHTA and CDR2 is FQGNSA. With 4 bases removed from V and 5 bases from J, the gap between germline ends came to 10 bases. The length of the CDR3 is 13 residues. The DNA of the CDR3 is TGTGCCAGCAGCTCCACCGAAGAAGATACGCAGTATTTT. Its translation: CASSSTEEDTQYF.

The table lists this clonotype with many counts. The chain carries TRBV12-3 or TRBV12-4 and TRBJ1-5, with a possible D match to TRBD1 (5 bases). This CDR3 comprises 19 residues. Trimming took 7 bases from V and 0 from J, leaving 25 bases between them. The DNA of the CDR3 is TGTGCCAGCACCTTTGCCGGGGGAGGAGTAGGGTATAGCAATCAGCCCCAGCATTTT. Protein sequence: CASTFAGGGVGYSNQPQHF.

In this sample, this clonotype turned up a few times. The chain couples TRBV6-5 to TRBJ2-7, with D tentatively TRBD2 (5 bases). Trimming cost V 2 bases and J 0 bases, with 11 bases left between them. This CDR3 has 15 residues. In germline, CDR1 is MNHEY, CDR2 SVGAGI. CDR3 amino acids: CASSYDYKTSYEQYF. Here the CDR3 DNA reads TGTGCCAGCAGTTACGACTACAAGACCTCCTACGAGCAGTACTTC.

The chain is built from TRBV20-1 and TRBJ2-1; D might be TRBD1 or TRBD2, each matching 5 bases. The CDR3 extends over 15 amino acids. The V gene's germline CDR1 is DFQATT and CDR2 SNEGSKA (reference sequence). The V end was cut by 5 bases, the J end by 3 bases, with 17 bases between. CDR3 nucleotides: TGCAGTGCTTACCGCAGCCGGGACCTCTACAATGAGCAGTTCTTC. Its protein product is CSAYRSRDLYNEQFF.

This clonotype was seen a few times. V and J are TRBV5-1 and TRBJ2-1, with 8 positions matching TRBD2. Trimming cost V 2 bases and J 7 bases; bases outside gene matches: 11. The CDR3 is 16 amino acids. The germline V gene has CDR1 SGHRS and CDR2 YFSETQ. CDR3 nucleotides: TGCGCCAGCAGCTTTGGCGGGACTAGGTTTAATAATGAGCAGTTCTTC. It translates to CASSFGGTRFNNEQFF. The whole variable domain, filled in from reference TRBV5-1 and TRBJ2-1, reads KAGVTQTPRYLIKTRGQQVTLSCSPISGHRSVSWYQQTPGQGLQFLFEYFSETQRNKGNFPGRFSGRQFSNSRSEMNVSTLELGDSALYLCASSFGGTRFNNEQFFGPGTRLTVL.

Only a few counts were recorded for this clonotype. The chain is built from TRBV28 and TRBJ1-1; D is possibly TRBD1 (5 bases). The germline V gene has CDR1 MDHEN and CDR2 SYDVKM. The CDR3 sequence is 14 residues long. V was shortened by 6 bases and J by 10 bases, with 21 bases between the two germline ends. This CDR3 reads CASSSSGTQQPAFF. The CDR3 nucleotides are TGTGCCAGCAGCTCCTCCGGGACCCAACAACCAGCTTTCTTT.

This clonotype appeared a few times. V is TRBV9 and J is TRBJ1-3; D unclear. Per the germline V gene, CDR1 is SGDLS and CDR2 is YYNGEE. Between the trimmed V and J ends, which lost 0 bases and 0 bases, there was a span of 16 bases. The CDR3 is 18 amino acids. CDR3 DNA: TGTGCCAGCAGCGTAGGTCCGCACCAGGCGGACTCTGGAAACACCATATATTTT. Its protein is CASSVGPHQADSGNTIYF.